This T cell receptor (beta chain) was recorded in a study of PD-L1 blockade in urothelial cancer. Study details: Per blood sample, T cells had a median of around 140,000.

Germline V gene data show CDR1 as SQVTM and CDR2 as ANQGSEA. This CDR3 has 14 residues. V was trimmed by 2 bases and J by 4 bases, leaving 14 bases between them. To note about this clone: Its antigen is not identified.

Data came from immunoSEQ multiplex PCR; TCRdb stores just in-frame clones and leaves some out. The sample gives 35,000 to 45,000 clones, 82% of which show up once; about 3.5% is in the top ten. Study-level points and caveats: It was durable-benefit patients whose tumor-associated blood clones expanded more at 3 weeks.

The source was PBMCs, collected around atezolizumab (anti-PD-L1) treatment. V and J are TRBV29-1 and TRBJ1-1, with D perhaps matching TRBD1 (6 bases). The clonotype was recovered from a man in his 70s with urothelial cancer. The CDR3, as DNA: TGCAGCGTTGAAAGGGGGGGGCGAGGCACTGAAGCTTTCTTT. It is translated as CSVERGGRGTEAFF.